This TCR beta chain originates from a study of cytomegalovirus exposure and HLA in healthy donors. The overall study: Genetic ancestry analysis placed under 90% of the 300 to 500 donors that were genotyped in the Caucasian-associated cluster.

With respect to this clone: Its antigen remains unknown.

Vbeta (60) and Jbeta (13) primers were used in the PCR. Clones were read by immunoSEQ multiplex PCR, and TCRdb kept only the in-frame ones, dropping some. Among about 140,000 clones listed, 80% were seen once. Regarding the study as a whole: With further analysis later on, most CMV-associated TCR beta chains appeared HLA-restricted. CMV serostatus was the sole immune exposure information available.

Trimming cost V 2 bases and J 2 bases, with 8 bases left between them. The germline gives CDR1 LGHNA, CDR2 YSLEER. The CDR3 runs 14 residues. This sequence was found in a man aged 40-55 years in good health and CMV-seronegative. The sequenced sample consisted of PBMCs. This chain joins TRBV4-3 and TRBJ2-3; D perhaps matches TRBD1 (5 bases). CDR3 bases: TGCGCCAGCAGCCAAACAGGCAACACAGATACGCAGTATTTT. This gives the protein CASSQTGNTDTQYF.